The 28 T cell receptor beta chains listed next were all sequenced from one sample in a study of cytomegalovirus exposure and HLA in healthy donors. Use of 60 Vbeta and 13 Jbeta primers characterized the PCR. Using immunoSEQ multiplex PCR, the repertoire was profiled, and TCRdb retains in-frame clones only, with some absent. The data show under 200,000 clones, over 70% seen once. The specimen sequenced was PBMCs. Every receptor here comes from a middle-aged man in good health and CMV-seronegative.

The chain carries TRBV19 and TRBJ2-7; 7 bases fit TRBD1. The germline V gene encodes CDR1 LNHDA and CDR2 SQIVND (reference sequence). Losses at the gene ends were 4 bases for V and 6 bases for J; bases not matched to a gene: 18. This CDR3 is built from 17 residues. The CDR3, as DNA: TGTGCCAGTAGTAGAGTTCCACAGGGGCGCATAACGCCCGAGCAGTACTTC. Amino acid sequence: CASSRVPQGRITPEQYF.

This rearrangement joins TRBV9 to TRBJ1-6; no reliable D call. Trimming left V 0 bases short and J 6 bases short, with 10 bases between. Germline lookup yields CDR1 SGDLS and CDR2 YYNGEE. The CDR3 contains 15 residues. The CDR3 bases are TGTGCCAGCAGCGTAGCCGAGACGGGTAATTCACCCCTCCACTTT. It codes for CASSVAETGNSPLHF. Based on the CDR3 plus reference TRBV9 and TRBJ1-6, the full variable domain is DSGVTQTPKHLITATGQRVTLRCSPRSGDLSVYWYQQSLDQGLQFLIQYYNGEERAKGNILERFSAQQFPDLHSELNLSSLELGDSALYFCASSVAETGNSPLHFGNGTRLTVT.

This chain joins TRBV18 and TRBJ2-7; weak D call: TRBD1 (6 bases). CDR1 is KGHSH, CDR2 LQKENI, per germline. The CDR3 length is 15 residues. Trimming took off 0 bases at V and 3 bases at J, with 12 bases between the two ends. The DNA of the CDR3 is TGTGCCAGCTCACCACCTTCCAGGGGCGGCTACGAGCAGTACTTC. It specifies CASSPPSRGGYEQYF.

The DNA of the CDR3 is TGCGCCAGCAGCCCCACGCCCACACGGCCCGGGAACTACAATGAGCAGTTCTTC. This sequence encodes CASSPTPTRPGNYNEQFF. The V and J genes are TRBV5-1 and TRBJ2-1, with D possibly being TRBD2 (5 bases). This CDR3 is 18 amino acids long. V lost 4 bases and J 3 bases, leaving 23 bases between the germline ends. Per germline, CDR1 SGHRS and CDR2 YFSETQ.

The chain is built from TRBV28 and TRBJ2-7; the match to TRBD2 covers 7 bases. The CDR3 length is 16 residues. The V and J ends lost 8 bases and 3 bases, in that order; junction bases with no gene match: 16. Germline V CDR1 and CDR2: MDHEN, SYDVKM. This CDR3 reads CASFPGARTSRYEQYF. In nucleotides, the CDR3 is TGTGCCAGCTTCCCAGGCGCCCGGACTAGTCGCTACGAGCAGTACTTC.

The chain carries TRBV2 and TRBJ1-4; 7 bases are shared with TRBD1. Germline CDR1 is SNHLY and CDR2 is FYNNEI. Trimming took 6 bases from V and 3 from J; bases not matched to a gene: 7. The CDR3 contains 15 residues. CDR3 in amino acids: CASSPNRGANEKLFF. Written as DNA, the CDR3 is TGTGCCAGCAGCCCTAACAGGGGAGCTAATGAAAAACTGTTTTTT.

The chain employs TRBV7-9 and TRBJ1-1, with TRBD1 identical over 10 bases. The length of the CDR3 is 15 residues. Germline V gene sequence: CDR1 SEHNR, CDR2 FQNEAQ (reference sequence). Trimming cost V 3 bases and J 6 bases; bases outside gene matches: 7. The CDR3 reads CASSFPGQGKPEAFF. CDR3 sequence (DNA): TGTGCCAGCAGCTTTCCGGGACAGGGGAAGCCTGAAGCTTTCTTT.

The chain uses TRBV7-9 and TRBJ1-4; 10 positions agree with TRBD1. J lost 2 bases, V lost 4 bases, and 4 bases had no gene match. Germline V gene sequence: CDR1 SEHNR, CDR2 FQNEAQ (reference sequence). This CDR3 contains 16 residues. The CDR3 loop is CASSSRDRGTNEKLFF. CDR3 nucleotides: TGTGCCAGCAGCTCCCGGGACAGGGGCACTAATGAAAAACTGTTTTTT.

To note about this clone: Other DNA sequences of this sample code for an identical CDR3. The rearrangement links TRBV18 to TRBJ1-1; D is ambiguous. The V end was cut by 6 bases, the J end by 11 bases, with 16 bases between. The germline gives CDR1 KGHSH, CDR2 LQKENI. The CDR3 sequence is 12 residues long. In DNA form, the CDR3 reads TGTGCCAGCTCGCCTGAGGCGGGGTATGCTTTCTTT. Translating gives CASSPEAGYAFF.

The V and J genes are TRBV29-1 and TRBJ2-7; D is perhaps TRBD1 (5 bases). Germline CDR1 is SQVTM and CDR2 is ANQGSEA. V lost 7 bases and J lost 2, with 9 bases in between. This CDR3 has 11 residues. The CDR3 DNA follows: TGCAGCGGTGGGGCGACCTACGAGCAGTACTTC. Translating it yields CSGGATYEQYF.

The rearrangement links TRBV6-1 to TRBJ2-7; D perhaps matches TRBD1 (6 bases). Trimming cost V 6 bases and J 5 bases, with 17 bases left between them. Per germline, CDR1 MNHNS and CDR2 SASEGT. CDR3 length: 14 amino acids. The CDR3 DNA follows: TGTGCCAGCAGAGGGGGTCTAGTCGTAGACGAGCAGTACTTC. As protein: CASRGGLVVDEQYF.

The gene calls are TRBV6-1 and TRBJ2-3; TRBD2 matches at 7 bases. CDR3 length equals 17 residues. Germline trimming cut 3 bases from V and 0 bases from J; bases unmatched to any gene: 9. Per the germline V gene, CDR1 is MNHNS and CDR2 is SASEGT. CDR3 loop: CASSDGGFLRSTDTQYF. CDR3 bases: TGTGCCAGCAGTGACGGGGGGTTTTTGAGAAGCACAGATACGCAGTATTTT.

The gene calls are TRBV5-1 and TRBJ2-7; D not certain. V dropped 4 bases and J dropped 3 bases, with 8 bases sitting between them. Germline V gene data show CDR1 as SGHRS and CDR2 as YFSETQ. This CDR3 contains 12 residues. The CDR3 spells CASSESLYEQYF. The DNA for the CDR3 is TGCGCCAGCAGCGAGTCCCTCTACGAGCAGTACTTC. Looking up the rest from reference TRBV5-1 and TRBJ2-7 gives the full variable domain: KAGVTQTPRYLIKTRGQQVTLSCSPISGHRSVSWYQQTPGQGLQFLFEYFSETQRNKGNFPGRFSGRQFSNSRSEMNVSTLELGDSALYLCASSESLYEQYFGPGTRLTVT.

This chain connects TRBV7-2 to TRBJ2-5, with 7 bases matching TRBD1. The germline V gene has CDR1 SGHTA and CDR2 FQGNSA. This CDR3 region has 13 residues. V lost 5 bases to trimming and J lost 3 bases; unmatched junction nucleotides: 3. This CDR3 is CASSPDRKETQYF. The CDR3 nucleotides read TGTGCCAGCAGCCCGGACAGGAAAGAGACCCAGTACTTC.

The CDR3 DNA is TGCGCCAGCAGCCCGGGACAGAGCTCTGGGGCCAACGTCCTGACTTTC. Its translation is CASSPGQSSGANVLTF. This chain links TRBV5-1 with TRBJ2-6; 7 positions match TRBD1. Germline CDR1 is SGHRS and CDR2 is YFSETQ. J lost 0 bases, V lost 4 bases, and 4 bases had no gene match. This CDR3 is 16 amino acids long.

The genes are TRBV29-1 and TRBJ2-1; D is perhaps TRBD1 (6 bases). Germline V gene sequence: CDR1 SQVTM, CDR2 ANQGSEA. Trimming shortened V by 7 bases and J by 4 bases, and 17 bases separated the two germline ends. The CDR3 covers 14 residues. The CDR3 bases are TGCAGCGAAACGACAGGAGCTTCTTACAATGAGCAGTTCTTC. Its translation: CSETTGASYNEQFF.

Notes on this clone: This sample includes further DNA sequences coding for the same CDR3. This sequence joins TRBV5-1 and TRBJ1-2; 7 bases fit TRBD1. CDR1 is SGHRS and CDR2 is YFSETQ in the germline V gene. V shed 3 bases and J 11 bases; nucleotides not matched to a gene: 13. The CDR3 contains 14 residues. In nucleotides, the CDR3 is TGCGCCAGCAGCTCGGCGCCCGAGACAGGGAGGTACACCTTC. This sequence encodes CASSSAPETGRYTF.

This chain uses TRBV4-1 with TRBJ2-1, with D maybe TRBD1 (5 bases). Germline V lookup: CDR1 MGHRA, CDR2 YSYEKL. This CDR3 comprises 13 residues. Trimming left V 5 bases short and J 4 bases short, with 9 bases between. CDR3 sequence: CASSGANYNEQFF. In DNA, the CDR3 is TGCGCCAGCAGCGGGGCCAATTACAATGAGCAGTTCTTC.

This clone has a handful of counts. The CDR3 is CASSPSATGAYEQYF. For the CDR3, the DNA is TGTGCCAGCAGTCCCTCCGCGACAGGGGCGTACGAGCAGTACTTC. The V gene is TRBV27, the J gene TRBJ2-7, with 8 bases identical to TRBD1. The ends lost 5 bases at V and 4 bases at J; junction bases unmatched: 10. The CDR3 covers 15 residues. Germline V gives CDR1 MNHEY, CDR2 SMNVEV (reference sequence).

There are a few counts of this clone. The chain links TRBV7-2 to TRBJ2-5; 9 bases align to TRBD1. The V segment lost 1 base and the J segment 5 bases; nucleotides outside the gene matches: 2. Germline V lookup: CDR1 SGHTA, CDR2 FQGNSA. The length of the CDR3 is 14 residues. CDR3 in DNA: TGTGCCAGCAGCTTAGACAGGGGGCACGAGACCCAGTACTTC. Translating it yields CASSLDRGHETQYF.

In its sample, this clone was seen a few times. The rearrangement uses TRBV5-4 and TRBJ1-2; possible D gene TRBD1, 6 bases. This CDR3 has 14 amino acids. Germline loops: CDR1 SGHNT, CDR2 YYREEE (reference sequence). The V gene lost 2 bases and the J gene lost 2 bases, with 10 bases spanning the gap. The CDR3 sequence is CASSLDRLNYGYTF. CDR3 DNA sequence: TGTGCCAGCAGCTTAGACAGGTTGAACTATGGCTACACCTTC.

J is TRBJ2-7 and V is TRBV10-3; a possible D gene is TRBD2 (6 bases). Germline V gene data show CDR1 as ENHRY and CDR2 as SYGVKD. This CDR3 region has 14 residues. Trimming left V 4 bases short and J 0 bases short, with 10 bases between. CDR3 residues: CAISAGEGSYEQYF. In nucleotides, the CDR3 is TGTGCCATCAGTGCGGGAGAGGGCTCCTACGAGCAGTACTTC.

This rearrangement joins TRBV11-2 to TRBJ2-3; D gene unclear. The V gene's germline CDR1 is SGHAT and CDR2 FQNNGV. Deletions cut 2 bases from V and 6 bases from J, with 12 bases between. The CDR3 totals 14 residues. CDR3: CASSLFSGFDTQYF. CDR3 nucleotide sequence: TGTGCCAGCAGCTTATTCTCAGGCTTTGATACGCAGTATTTT.

The CDR3 bases are TGTGCCAGTAGCGATCCCTCGGGACAGGGCCAAGAGACCCAGTACTTC. It translates to CASSDPSGQGQETQYF. J is TRBJ2-5 and V is TRBV19; 9 bases align to TRBD1. Trimming cost V 6 bases and J 1 base; bases outside gene matches: 9. Germline loops: CDR1 LNHDA, CDR2 SQIVND (reference sequence). The CDR3 spans 16 residues.

This clone appeared a single time. The chain has TRBV7-8 and TRBJ1-2; D possibly corresponds to TRBD1 (6 bases). The germline V gene encodes CDR1 SGHVS and CDR2 FQNEAQ. V lost 1 base to trimming and J lost 3 bases, with 12 bases between them. This CDR3 is 15 amino acids long. The CDR3 DNA sequence: TGTGCCAGCAGCTTAGTGTCAGGGGCGGACTATGGCTACACCTTC. Translation: CASSLVSGADYGYTF.

The J gene is TRBJ2-3, the V gene TRBV7-2; tentative D call: TRBD1 (6 bases). Germline CDR1 reads SGHTA; CDR2 reads FQGNSA. The CDR3 contains 12 residues. With 10 bases removed from V and 2 bases from J, the gap between germline ends came to 10 bases. The CDR3 bases are TGTGCCACGAGGACAGACACAGATACGCAGTATTTT. Protein: CATRTDTDTQYF.

The chain is built from TRBV11-2 and TRBJ1-6; D gene ambiguous. Germline CDR1 reads SGHAT; CDR2 reads FQNNGV. CDR3 length equals 16 residues. V lost 1 base and J lost 0, with 7 bases in between. The CDR3 sequence: CASSLVGSSYNSPLHF. DNA for the CDR3: TGTGCCAGCAGCTTAGTGGGCAGCTCCTATAATTCACCCCTCCACTTT.

In this sample, this clone turned up once. The chain recombines TRBV5-1 with TRBJ2-5, with 13 bases matching TRBD2. The CDR3 sequence is 16 residues long. Germline loops: CDR1 SGHRS, CDR2 YFSETQ. The ends lost 4 bases at V and 5 bases at J; junction bases unmatched: 8. The CDR3 nucleotides read TGCGCCAGCAGCGGAACTAGCGGGAGGGCCGGGGAGACCCAGTACTTC. Protein: CASSGTSGRAGETQYF.